The 2 T cell receptor beta chains below were found in one sample sequenced in a study of blood T cell repertoires in COVID-19. Sequenced by immunoSEQ multiplex PCR; TCRdb stores in-frame clones only, minus some. The data show 150,000 to 200,000 clones, 86% seen once. The sequencing sample was made of peripheral blood. These TCRs come from a woman aged 55-70 years with COVID-19, enrolled during active disease.

V is TRBV6-6 and J is TRBJ1-2, with D uncertain. This CDR3 comprises 17 residues. Trimming stripped 5 bases from V and 0 bases from J, with 19 bases between. Germline values: CDR1 MNHNY, CDR2 SVGAGI (reference sequence). The CDR3 is CASSPPRHLVANYGYTF. Here the CDR3 DNA reads TGTGCCAGCAGTCCCCCGAGACATCTCGTAGCTAACTATGGCTACACCTTC.

This clone was seen a handful of times. The chain links TRBV9 to TRBJ1-2; TRBD1 agrees at 8 bases. J gave up 1 base and V 6 bases, and 8 bases lay outside the gene matches. CDR3 size: 15 residues. CDR1 and CDR2 (germline): SGDLS, YYNGEE. The CDR3 sequence: CASNRLGQGNYGYTF. In nucleotides, the CDR3 is TGTGCCAGCAACCGGCTCGGACAGGGTAACTATGGCTACACCTTC.